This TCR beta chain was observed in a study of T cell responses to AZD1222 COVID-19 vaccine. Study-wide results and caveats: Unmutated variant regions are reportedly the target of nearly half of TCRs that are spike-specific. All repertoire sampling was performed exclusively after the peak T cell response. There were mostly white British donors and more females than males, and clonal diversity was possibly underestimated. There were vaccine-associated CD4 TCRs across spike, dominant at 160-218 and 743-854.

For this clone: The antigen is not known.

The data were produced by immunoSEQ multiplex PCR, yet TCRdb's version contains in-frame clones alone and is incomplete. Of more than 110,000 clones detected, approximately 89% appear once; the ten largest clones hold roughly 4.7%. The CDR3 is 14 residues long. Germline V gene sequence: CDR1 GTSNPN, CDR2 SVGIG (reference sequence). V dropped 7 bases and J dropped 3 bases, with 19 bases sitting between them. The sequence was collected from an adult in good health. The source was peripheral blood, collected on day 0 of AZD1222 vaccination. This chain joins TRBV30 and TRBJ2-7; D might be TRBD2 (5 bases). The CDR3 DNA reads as TGTGCCTTGGTGGATTTTGCCCGGGACTACGAGCAGTACTTC. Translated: CALVDFARDYEQYF.